The 12 T cell receptor beta chains in this list originate from one sample, sequenced in a study of OX40 agonist ivuxolimab in advanced cancers. Some clones are missing from TCRdb's copy, which holds only in-frame ones; the method was immunoSEQ multiplex PCR. This table has around 80,000 clones, approximately 79% appearing once. The material sequenced was CD4+ or CD8+ T cells sorted from blood, taken in a trial of the OX40 agonist ivuxolimab. The source is an adult with an advanced solid tumor such as melanoma, head and neck, liver or kidney cancer.

This clone appeared once. The genes are TRBV2 and TRBJ1-6; D unclear. The germline V gene encodes CDR1 SNHLY and CDR2 FYNNEI. V was trimmed by 6 bases and J by 0 bases, leaving 9 bases between them. The CDR3 totals 15 residues. The CDR3 region is CASSRGLSYNSPLHF. Here the CDR3 DNA reads TGTGCCAGCAGCCGCGGCCTCTCCTATAATTCACCCCTCCACTTT.

This chain joins TRBV7-9 and TRBJ2-2; no clear D gene. V was pared by 1 base and J by 6 bases, with 3 bases between. The CDR3 consists of 12 residues. CDR1 is SEHNR, CDR2 FQNEAQ, per germline (reference sequence). The CDR3 spells CASSLDPGELFF. CDR3 nucleotide sequence: TGTGCCAGCAGCTTAGACCCCGGGGAGCTGTTTTTT.

This chain connects TRBV27 to TRBJ2-2; D ambiguous. This CDR3 is 12 amino acids long. Trimming stripped 2 bases from V and 5 bases from J, with 3 bases between. Germline lookup yields CDR1 MNHEY and CDR2 SMNVEV (reference sequence). CDR3 DNA: TGTGCCAGCAGTTTAGGGACCGGGGAGCTGTTTTTT. It codes for CASSLGTGELFF.

The chain carries TRBV7-2 and TRBJ2-3; D gene ambiguous. The germline V and J ends were trimmed by 6 bases and 4 bases, with 8 bases remaining between them. This CDR3 has 12 residues. CDR1 SGHTA and CDR2 FQGNSA come from the germline V gene. The CDR3, as DNA: TGTGCCAGCAGTGACCCGGCAGATACGCAGTATTTT. Encoded protein: CASSDPADTQYF.

This chain joins TRBV5-1 and TRBJ2-1; TRBD1 or TRBD2 may be the D gene (6 bases each). This CDR3 is built from 18 residues. Germline V lookup: CDR1 SGHRS, CDR2 YFSETQ. Trimming took off 4 bases at V and 1 base at J, with 21 bases between the two ends. CDR3 residues: CASSQPTRGLSSYNEQFF. The CDR3 region has the DNA TGCGCCAGCAGCCAACCGACCCGGGGGCTTTCATCCTACAATGAGCAGTTCTTC.

This chain connects TRBV11-2 to TRBJ1-2; D ambiguous. Trimming shortened V by 0 bases and J by 0 bases, and 14 bases separated the two germline ends. This CDR3 has 17 amino acids. Germline CDR1 reads SGHAT; CDR2 reads FQNNGV. CDR3 residues: CASSLEAGVIANYGYTF. The CDR3 DNA is TGTGCCAGCAGCTTAGAGGCGGGTGTTATTGCTAACTATGGCTACACCTTC.

This chain joins TRBV7-2 and TRBJ1-5; weak D call: TRBD1 (6 bases). Germline CDR1 reads SGHTA; CDR2 reads FQGNSA. The CDR3 is 15 amino acids. Trimming pared 1 base from V and 4 bases from J, leaving 11 bases between. The CDR3 sequence: CASSLEAGENQPQHF. In nucleotides, the CDR3 is TGTGCCAGCAGCTTAGAGGCAGGGGAGAATCAGCCCCAGCATTTT.

The chain links TRBV5-1 to TRBJ2-1, with 9 bases that match TRBD2. Germline V gene data show CDR1 as SGHRS and CDR2 as YFSETQ. V was clipped by 2 bases and J by 16 bases; unmatched bases: 7. The CDR3 is 12 residues long. CDR3 DNA sequence: TGCGCCAGCAGCTTACAAGGGACTAGCAACTTCTTC. Translation: CASSLQGTSNFF.

This chain links TRBV6-1 with TRBJ2-1; D assignment may be TRBD1 or TRBD2 (6 bases each). Deletions cut 3 bases from V and 8 bases from J, with 11 bases between. Per germline, CDR1 MNHNS and CDR2 SASEGT. This CDR3 is built from 13 residues. The CDR3 DNA is TGTGCCAGCAGTGAGTGGGGGGCCGATGAGCAGTTCTTC. Translation: CASSEWGADEQFF.

The V gene is TRBV4-3, the J gene TRBJ2-3; D remains unclear. Trimming removed 4 bases at V and 1 base at J, with 6 bases between. The length of the CDR3 is 13 residues. Germline CDR1 is LGHNA and CDR2 is YSLEER. The chain's CDR3 is CASSPVGTDTQYF. The DNA of the CDR3 is TGCGCCAGCAGCCCAGTCGGCACAGATACGCAGTATTTT.

This chain uses TRBV28 with TRBJ2-7; 8 nucleotides match TRBD2. Germline V gene lookup returns CDR1 MDHEN and CDR2 SYDVKM. J lost 6 bases, V lost 2 bases, and 15 bases had no gene match. This CDR3 has 17 residues. In DNA, the CDR3 is TGTGCCAGCAGTTTAGGGGTTCCAGCGGGAGTGGGAGGCGAGCAGTACTTC. It codes for CASSLGVPAGVGGEQYF.

This chain links TRBV19 with TRBJ2-7; a weak D match, TRBD1 (6 bases). The CDR3 is 14 residues long. V lost 7 bases and J 9 bases, leaving 22 bases between the germline ends. Germline assignment: CDR1 LNHDA and CDR2 SQIVND (reference sequence). The CDR3 spells CASKPGHGEFGQYF. In nucleotides, the CDR3 is TGTGCCAGTAAACCGGGACACGGAGAATTCGGGCAGTACTTC.